This TCR beta chain is from a study of OX40 agonist ivuxolimab in advanced cancers. The germline V gene has CDR1 SGHRS and CDR2 YFSETQ. J gave up 5 bases and V 3 bases, and 8 bases lay outside the gene matches. The CDR3 spans 16 residues. Libraries were prepared by immunoSEQ multiplex PCR; TCRdb keeps only in-frame clonotypes and omits some of them. The table lists around 70,000 clones, more than 75% of them singletons. The chain employs TRBV5-1 and TRBJ1-6; the match to TRBD1 covers 7 bases. Sample: CD4+ or CD8+ T cells sorted from blood, taken in a trial of the OX40 agonist ivuxolimab. The sequence derives from an adult with an advanced solid tumor such as melanoma, head and neck, liver or kidney cancer. This CDR3 is CASSYGGQNNNSPLHF. Here the CDR3 DNA reads TGCGCCAGCAGCTACGGGGGACAGAATAATAATTCACCCCTCCACTTT.